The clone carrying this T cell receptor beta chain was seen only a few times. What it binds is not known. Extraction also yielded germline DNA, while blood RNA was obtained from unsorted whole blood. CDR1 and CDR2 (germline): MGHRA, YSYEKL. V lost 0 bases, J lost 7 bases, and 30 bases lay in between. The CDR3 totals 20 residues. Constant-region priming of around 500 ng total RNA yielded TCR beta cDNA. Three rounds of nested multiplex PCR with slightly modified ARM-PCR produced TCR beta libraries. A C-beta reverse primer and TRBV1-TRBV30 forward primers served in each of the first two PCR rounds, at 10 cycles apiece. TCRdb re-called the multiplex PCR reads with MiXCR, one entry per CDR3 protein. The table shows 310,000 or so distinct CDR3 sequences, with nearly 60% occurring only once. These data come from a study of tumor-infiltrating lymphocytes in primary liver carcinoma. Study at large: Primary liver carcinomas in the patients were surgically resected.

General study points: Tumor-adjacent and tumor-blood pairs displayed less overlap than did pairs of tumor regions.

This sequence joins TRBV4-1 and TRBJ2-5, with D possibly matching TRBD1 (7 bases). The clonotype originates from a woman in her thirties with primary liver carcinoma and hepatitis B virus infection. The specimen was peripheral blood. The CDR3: CASSQDQGQLRSGYGGTQYF. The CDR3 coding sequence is TGCGCCAGCAGCCAAGATCAGGGACAGCTACGATCGGGATACGGGGGGACCCAGTACTTC.